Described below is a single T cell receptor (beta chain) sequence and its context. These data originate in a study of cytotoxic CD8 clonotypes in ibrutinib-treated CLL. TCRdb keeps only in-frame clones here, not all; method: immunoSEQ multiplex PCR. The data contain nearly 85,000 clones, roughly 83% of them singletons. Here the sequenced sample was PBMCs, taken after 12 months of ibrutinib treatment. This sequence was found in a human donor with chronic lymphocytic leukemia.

CDR3 in DNA: TGTGCCAGCAGCGTAGCTAGCGGCCCCGAGCAGTACTTC. This gives the protein CASSVASGPEQYF. This chain links TRBV9 with TRBJ2-7, with 7 bases lining up with TRBD2. CDR3 length: 13 residues. Trimming cost V 0 bases and J 6 bases; bases outside gene matches: 3. The V gene's germline CDR1 is SGDLS and CDR2 YYNGEE.